Sequencing of this T cell receptor (beta chain) was carried out in a study of monozygotic twins with inflammatory bowel disease. Using the 5' RACE reads, TCRdb records one entry per CDR3 protein without DNA. The clone table shows 400,000 to 500,000 distinct CDR3 sequences, with the ten largest holding 2% to 2.5%. CDR3 length equals 19 residues. Looked up from germline, CDR1 is SNHLY and CDR2 is FYNNEI. The V and J genes are TRBV2 and TRBJ1-6; TCRdb's assignment of TRBD1 cannot be checked, as there is no DNA. The sequence derives from a human donor with ulcerative colitis or Crohn's disease, or a healthy co-twin of an affected twin (not recorded which). Source material: blood. CDR3 residues: CASRAGGSKGTTRNSPLHF.